The 15 T cell receptor beta chains below were found in one sample sequenced in a study of blood T cell repertoires in COVID-19. Libraries were prepared by immunoSEQ multiplex PCR; TCRdb keeps only in-frame clonotypes and omits some of them. The data show about 76,000 clones, 70% to 90% seen once. Sequenced input: peripheral blood. Receptors were obtained from a woman aged 55-70 years with acute or convalescent COVID-19.

The rearrangement joins TRBV5-1 to TRBJ2-4; D is possibly TRBD1 (5 bases). Trimming took 4 bases from V and 7 from J, leaving 12 bases between them. Germline-derived CDR1 and CDR2 are SGHRS and YFSETQ. The CDR3 length is 13 residues. For the CDR3, the DNA is TGCGCCAGCAGCCAAACTTCAGGGAACATTCAGTACTTC. As protein: CASSQTSGNIQYF.

The rearrangement joins TRBV29-1 to TRBJ2-5, with a weak D call TRBD1 (6 bases). Germline V gene data show CDR1 as SQVTM and CDR2 as ANQGSEA. The CDR3 covers 13 residues. Trimming cost V 6 bases and J 1 base, with 12 bases left between them. The CDR3 reads CSVDTGSQETQYF. CDR3 coding DNA: TGCAGCGTAGACACAGGGTCCCAAGAGACCCAGTACTTC. The variable domain in full, with the rest retrieved from reference TRBV29-1 and TRBJ2-5, is SAVISQKPSRDICQRGTSLTIQCQVDSQVTMMFWYRQQPGQSLTLIATANQGSEATYESGFVIDKFPISRPNLTFSTLTVSNMSPEDSSIYLCSVDTGSQETQYFGPGTRLLVL.

The V gene is TRBV19, the J gene TRBJ2-6; tentatively, D is TRBD2 (7 bases). V lost 6 bases, J lost 0 bases, and 15 bases lay in between. The CDR3 loop spans 17 amino acids. Germline CDR1 is LNHDA and CDR2 is SQIVND (reference sequence). CDR3: CASSTGRVDSGANVLTF. CDR3 sequence (DNA): TGTGCCAGTAGCACAGGGAGGGTAGACTCTGGGGCCAACGTCCTGACTTTC.

The rearrangement links TRBV18 to TRBJ2-5; no firm D call. The germline V and J ends were trimmed by 3 bases and 2 bases, with 4 bases remaining between them. The CDR3 totals 12 residues. Per the germline V gene, CDR1 is KGHSH and CDR2 is LQKENI. The CDR3 DNA reads as TGTGCCAGCTCACCCAAACAAGAGACCCAGTACTTC. This codes for CASSPKQETQYF.

This clone was observed a handful of times. Other nucleotide sequences in the sample specify the same CDR3. The chain links TRBV20-1 to TRBJ2-1; D may be TRBD2 (5 bases). Between the trimmed V and J ends, which lost 1 base and 7 bases, there was a span of 5 bases. The length of the CDR3 is 11 residues. Germline V CDR1 and CDR2: DFQATT, SNEGSKA (reference sequence). CDR3 in DNA: TGCAGTGCTAGAGGGAGGAATGAGCAGTTCTTC. Amino acid sequence: CSARGRNEQFF.

This chain joins TRBV27 and TRBJ1-2; 9 bases are a match to TRBD1. The CDR3 spans 15 residues. V was clipped by 5 bases and J by 4 bases; unmatched bases: 8. CDR1 and CDR2 (germline): MNHEY, SMNVEV (reference sequence). CDR3 DNA sequence: TGTGCCAGCAGTCCTGGACAGGGGTGGACCTATGGCTACACCTTC. As protein: CASSPGQGWTYGYTF.

This CDR3 is CAWNGGRNSPLHF. The CDR3 DNA sequence: TGTGCCTGGAACGGGGGTCGTAATTCACCCCTCCACTTT. The V call is TRBV30, the J call TRBJ1-6; D perhaps matches TRBD1 (5 bases). Germline lookup yields CDR1 GTSNPN and CDR2 SVGIG (reference sequence). This CDR3 is 13 amino acids long. V dropped 4 bases and J dropped 6 bases, with 10 bases sitting between them.

V gene TRBV5-1 combines with J gene TRBJ1-4; D call uncertain. V lost 0 bases and J lost 0, with 18 bases in between. This CDR3 region has 19 residues. Germline CDR1 reads SGHRS; CDR2 reads YFSETQ. The CDR3 sequence is CASSLGAGVGRATNEKLFF. The CDR3 nucleotides are TGCGCCAGCAGCTTGGGAGCGGGTGTTGGTAGGGCAACTAATGAAAAACTGTTTTTT.

The V call is TRBV29-1, the J call TRBJ1-2; the D gene is possibly TRBD1 (6 bases). V dropped 4 bases and J dropped 6 bases, with 9 bases sitting between them. The germline V gene encodes CDR1 SQVTM and CDR2 ANQGSEA. The CDR3 sequence is 11 residues long. The CDR3 coding sequence is TGCAGCGTTGGGGGGGGCAATGGCTACACCTTC. Its translation is CSVGGGNGYTF.

This clone was observed once. The gene calls are TRBV20-1 and TRBJ2-7; D perhaps matches TRBD1 (5 bases). V gave up 3 bases and J gave up 6 bases, with 15 bases separating them. The CDR3 has 13 amino acids. From germline, CDR1 is DFQATT and CDR2 SNEGSKA (reference sequence). CDR3 coding DNA: TGCAGTGCTAGTCGCGCAGGGCCTGGCGAGCAGTACTTC. Encoded protein: CSASRAGPGEQYF.

This rearrangement joins TRBV5-6 to TRBJ2-7; TRBD1 might be the D (6 bases). The V gene lost 2 bases and the J gene lost 1 base, with 10 bases spanning the gap. CDR3 length equals 14 residues. CDR1 is SGHDT, CDR2 YYEEEE, per germline. CDR3 DNA: TGTGCCAGCAGCTTACAGGGTGAATCCTACGAGCAGTACTTC. Translation: CASSLQGESYEQYF.

The chain has TRBV27 and TRBJ2-3; 10 nucleotides align to TRBD1. There are 17 residues in the CDR3. J lost 3 bases, V lost 5 bases, and 11 bases had no gene match. CDR1 and CDR2 from the germline V gene are MNHEY and SMNVEV (reference sequence). CDR3 sequence: CASSAGTGDFGTDTQYF. As DNA, the CDR3 is TGTGCCAGCAGTGCCGGGACAGGGGACTTCGGGACAGATACGCAGTATTTT.

The CDR3 DNA follows: TGTGCCATCCATTACTCCAGGGGGAATACTGAAGCTTTCTTT. Translating it yields CAIHYSRGNTEAFF. The rearrangement links TRBV5-4 to TRBJ1-1; TRBD1 agrees at 7 bases. Germline trimming cut 9 bases from V and 5 bases from J; bases unmatched to any gene: 13. Germline CDR1 SGHNT, CDR2 YYREEE (reference sequence). The length of the CDR3 is 14 residues.

V is TRBV18 and J is TRBJ1-3; D unclear. Germline assignment: CDR1 KGHSH and CDR2 LQKENI. The CDR3 spans 17 residues. Deletions cut 3 bases from V and 0 bases from J, with 15 bases between. The CDR3 DNA follows: TGTGCCAGCTCACCCGCCAATGCACAGTTCTCTGGAAACACCATATATTTT. It codes for CASSPANAQFSGNTIYF.

The J gene is TRBJ2-1, the V gene TRBV9; 9 bases map to TRBD1. The CDR3 has 15 amino acids. The V and J ends lost 4 bases and 5 bases, in that order; junction bases with no gene match: 7. Germline V CDR1 and CDR2: SGDLS, YYNGEE. For the CDR3, the DNA is TGTGCCAGCAGCATGCTAGGGACAGGGAACAATGAGCAGTTCTTC. Its translation: CASSMLGTGNNEQFF. The entire variable domain, with the rest obtained from reference TRBV9 and TRBJ2-1, is as follows: DSGVTQTPKHLITATGQRVTLRCSPRSGDLSVYWYQQSLDQGLQFLIQYYNGEERAKGNILERFSAQQFPDLHSELNLSSLELGDSALYFCASSMLGTGNNEQFFGPGTRLTVL.